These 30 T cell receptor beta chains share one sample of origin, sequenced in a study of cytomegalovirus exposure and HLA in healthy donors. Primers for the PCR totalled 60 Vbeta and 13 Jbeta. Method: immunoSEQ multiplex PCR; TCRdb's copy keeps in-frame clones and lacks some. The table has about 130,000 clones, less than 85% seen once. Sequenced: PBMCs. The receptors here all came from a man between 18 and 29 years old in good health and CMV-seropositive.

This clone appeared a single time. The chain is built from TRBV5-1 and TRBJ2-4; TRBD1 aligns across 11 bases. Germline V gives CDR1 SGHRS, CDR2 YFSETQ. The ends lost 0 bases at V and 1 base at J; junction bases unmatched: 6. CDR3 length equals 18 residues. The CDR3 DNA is TGCGCCAGCAGCTTGGGGACAGGGGGCGCAGGGGCCAAAAACATTCAGTACTTC. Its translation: CASSLGTGGAGAKNIQYF.

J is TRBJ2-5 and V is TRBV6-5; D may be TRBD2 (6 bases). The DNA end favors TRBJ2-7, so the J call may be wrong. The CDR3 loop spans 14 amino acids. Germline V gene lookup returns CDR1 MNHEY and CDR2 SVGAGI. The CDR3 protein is CASSSLTGSYEQYF. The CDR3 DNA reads TGTGCCAGCAGTTCCCTAACCGGGAGCTACGAGCAGTACTTC.

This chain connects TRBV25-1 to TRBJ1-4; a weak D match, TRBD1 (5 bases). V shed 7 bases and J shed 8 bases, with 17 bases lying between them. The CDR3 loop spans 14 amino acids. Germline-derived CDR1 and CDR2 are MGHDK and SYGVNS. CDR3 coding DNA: TGTGCCAGCACCCAGGCAGGGTCGAGAGAAAAACTGTTTTTT. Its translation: CASTQAGSREKLFF.

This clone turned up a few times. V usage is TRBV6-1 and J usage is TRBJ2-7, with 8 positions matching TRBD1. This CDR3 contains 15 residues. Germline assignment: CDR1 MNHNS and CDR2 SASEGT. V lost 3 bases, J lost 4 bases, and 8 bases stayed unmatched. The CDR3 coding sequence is TGTGCCAGCAGTGAGCGCCAGGGGGCGATTTACGAGCAGTACTTC. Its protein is CASSERQGAIYEQYF.

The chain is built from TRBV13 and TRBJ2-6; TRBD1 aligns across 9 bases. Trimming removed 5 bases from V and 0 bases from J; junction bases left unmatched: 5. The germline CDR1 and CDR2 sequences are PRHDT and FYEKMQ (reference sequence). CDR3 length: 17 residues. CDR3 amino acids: CASSAWTGDSGANVLTF. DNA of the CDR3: TGTGCCAGCAGCGCCTGGACAGGGGACTCTGGGGCCAACGTCCTGACTTTC.

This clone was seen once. CDR3 loop: CASSLDIASYEQYF. The CDR3 DNA reads TGTGCCAGCAGCTTAGACATCGCTTCCTACGAGCAGTACTTC. J is TRBJ2-7 and V is TRBV7-7, with D unresolved. The germline V gene encodes CDR1 SSHAT and CDR2 FNYEAQ (reference sequence). The CDR3 contains 14 residues. Deletions cut 1 base from V and 1 base from J, with 8 bases between.

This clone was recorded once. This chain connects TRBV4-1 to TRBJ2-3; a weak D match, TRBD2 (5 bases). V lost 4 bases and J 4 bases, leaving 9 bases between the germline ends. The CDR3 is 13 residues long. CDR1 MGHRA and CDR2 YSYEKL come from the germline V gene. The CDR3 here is CASSLALADTQYF. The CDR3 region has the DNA TGCGCCAGCAGCCTAGCGTTGGCAGATACGCAGTATTTT.

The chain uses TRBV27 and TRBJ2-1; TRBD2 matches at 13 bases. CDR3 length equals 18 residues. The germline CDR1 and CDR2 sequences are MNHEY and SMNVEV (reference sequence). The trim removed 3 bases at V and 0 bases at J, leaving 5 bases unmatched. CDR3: CASSFIGTSGVSYNEQFF. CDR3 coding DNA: TGTGCCAGCAGTTTTATAGGGACTAGCGGGGTCTCCTACAATGAGCAGTTCTTC.

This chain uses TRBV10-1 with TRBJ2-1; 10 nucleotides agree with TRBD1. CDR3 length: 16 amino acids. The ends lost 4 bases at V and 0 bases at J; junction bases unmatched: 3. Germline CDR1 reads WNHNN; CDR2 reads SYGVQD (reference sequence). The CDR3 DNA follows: TGCGCCAGCAGTGGACAGGGGGCTTTCTCCTACAATGAGCAGTTCTTC. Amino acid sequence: CASSGQGAFSYNEQFF.

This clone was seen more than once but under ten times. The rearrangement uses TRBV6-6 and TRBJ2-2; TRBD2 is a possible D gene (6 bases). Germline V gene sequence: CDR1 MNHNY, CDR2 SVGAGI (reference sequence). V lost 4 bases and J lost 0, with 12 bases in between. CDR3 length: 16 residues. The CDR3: CASSLLAGPNTGELFF. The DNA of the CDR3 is TGTGCCAGCAGTTTACTGGCGGGGCCGAACACCGGGGAGCTGTTTTTT.

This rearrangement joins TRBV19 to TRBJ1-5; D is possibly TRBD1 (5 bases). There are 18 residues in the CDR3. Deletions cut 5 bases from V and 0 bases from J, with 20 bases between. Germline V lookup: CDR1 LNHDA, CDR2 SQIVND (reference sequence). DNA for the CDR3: TGTGCCAGTAGTGCGGAAGGCAGGGTAAGGTTTAGCAATCAGCCCCAGCATTTT. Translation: CASSAEGRVRFSNQPQHF.

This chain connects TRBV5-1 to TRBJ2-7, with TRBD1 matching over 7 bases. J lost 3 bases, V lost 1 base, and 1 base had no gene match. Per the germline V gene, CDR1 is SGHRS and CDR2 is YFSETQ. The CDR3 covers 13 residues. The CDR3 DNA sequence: TGCGCCAGCAGCTTGAGGACAGGCTACGAGCAGTACTTC. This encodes CASSLRTGYEQYF.

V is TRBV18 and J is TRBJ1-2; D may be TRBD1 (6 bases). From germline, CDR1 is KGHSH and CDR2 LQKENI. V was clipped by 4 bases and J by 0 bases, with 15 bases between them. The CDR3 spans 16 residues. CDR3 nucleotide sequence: TGTGCCAGCTCACGGGGGCGGGTCGCAGCTAACTATGGCTACACCTTC. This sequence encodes CASSRGRVAANYGYTF.

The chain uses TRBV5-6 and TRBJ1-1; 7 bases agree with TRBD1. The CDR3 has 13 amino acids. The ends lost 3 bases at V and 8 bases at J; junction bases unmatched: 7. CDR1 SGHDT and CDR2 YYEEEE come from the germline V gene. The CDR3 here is CASSYDRVEEAFF. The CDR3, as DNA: TGTGCCAGCAGCTATGACAGGGTCGAGGAAGCTTTCTTT.

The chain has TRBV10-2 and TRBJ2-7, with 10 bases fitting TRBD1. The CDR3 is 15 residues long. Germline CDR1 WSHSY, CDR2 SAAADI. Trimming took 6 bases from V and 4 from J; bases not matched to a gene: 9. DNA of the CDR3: TGCGCCAGCAGAAAAGCGGGGACAGGGGCGTACGAGCAGTACTTC. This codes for CASRKAGTGAYEQYF.

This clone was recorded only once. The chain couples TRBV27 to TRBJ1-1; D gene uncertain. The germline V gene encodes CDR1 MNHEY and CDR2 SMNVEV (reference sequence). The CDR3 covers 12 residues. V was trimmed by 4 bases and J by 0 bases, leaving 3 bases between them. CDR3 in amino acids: CASSSMNTEAFF. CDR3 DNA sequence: TGTGCCAGCAGTTCTATGAACACTGAAGCTTTCTTT.

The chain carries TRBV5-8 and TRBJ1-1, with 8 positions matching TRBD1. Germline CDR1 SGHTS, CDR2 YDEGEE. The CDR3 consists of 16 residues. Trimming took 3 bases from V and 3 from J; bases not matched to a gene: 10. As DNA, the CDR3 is TGTGCCAGCAGCTCACCCGGGACAGGAGGCCACACTGAAGCTTTCTTT. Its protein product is CASSSPGTGGHTEAFF.

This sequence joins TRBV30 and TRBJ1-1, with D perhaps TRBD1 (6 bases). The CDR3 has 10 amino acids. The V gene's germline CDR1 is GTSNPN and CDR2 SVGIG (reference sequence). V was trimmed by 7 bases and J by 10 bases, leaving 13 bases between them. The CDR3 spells CASATGTAFF. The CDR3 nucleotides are TGTGCCTCCGCGACAGGAACAGCTTTCTTT.

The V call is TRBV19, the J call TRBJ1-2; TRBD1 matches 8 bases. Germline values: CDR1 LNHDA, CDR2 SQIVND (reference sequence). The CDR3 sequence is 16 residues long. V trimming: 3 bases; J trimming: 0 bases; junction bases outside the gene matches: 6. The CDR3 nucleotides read TGTGCCAGTAGTATTAGACAGGGGATTCCTAACTATGGCTACACCTTC. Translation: CASSIRQGIPNYGYTF.

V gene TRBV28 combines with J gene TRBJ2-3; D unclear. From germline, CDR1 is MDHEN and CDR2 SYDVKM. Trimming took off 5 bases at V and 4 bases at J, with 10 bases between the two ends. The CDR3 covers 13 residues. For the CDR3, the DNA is TGTGCCAGCAGTAGGCTAGTGGCAGATACGCAGTATTTT. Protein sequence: CASSRLVADTQYF.

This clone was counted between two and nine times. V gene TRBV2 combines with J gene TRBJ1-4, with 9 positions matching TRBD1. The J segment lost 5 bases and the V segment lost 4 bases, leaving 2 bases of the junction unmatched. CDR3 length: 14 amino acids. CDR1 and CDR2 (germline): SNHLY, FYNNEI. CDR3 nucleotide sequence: TGTGCCAGCAGTGTCGACAGGGGGAATGAAAAACTGTTTTTT. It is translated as CASSVDRGNEKLFF.

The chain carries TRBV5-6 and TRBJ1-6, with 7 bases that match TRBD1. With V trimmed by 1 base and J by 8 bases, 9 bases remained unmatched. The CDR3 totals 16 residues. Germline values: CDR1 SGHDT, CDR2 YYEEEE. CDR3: CASSLSPDRADSPLHF. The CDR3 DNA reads TGTGCCAGCAGCTTGAGTCCCGACAGGGCGGATTCACCCCTCCACTTT.

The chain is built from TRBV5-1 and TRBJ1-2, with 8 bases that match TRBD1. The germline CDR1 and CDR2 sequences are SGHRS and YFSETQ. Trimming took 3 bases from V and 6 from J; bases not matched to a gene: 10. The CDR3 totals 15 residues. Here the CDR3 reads CASSWYQTGDDGYTF. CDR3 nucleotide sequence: TGCGCCAGCAGCTGGTACCAGACAGGGGATGATGGCTACACCTTC.

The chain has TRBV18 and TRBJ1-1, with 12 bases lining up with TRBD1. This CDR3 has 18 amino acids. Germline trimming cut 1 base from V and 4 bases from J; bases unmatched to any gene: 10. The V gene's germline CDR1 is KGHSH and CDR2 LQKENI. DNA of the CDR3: TGTGCCAGCTCACCACTGAGTGGGACAGGGGGCAATGGCACTGAAGCTTTCTTT. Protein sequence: CASSPLSGTGGNGTEAFF.

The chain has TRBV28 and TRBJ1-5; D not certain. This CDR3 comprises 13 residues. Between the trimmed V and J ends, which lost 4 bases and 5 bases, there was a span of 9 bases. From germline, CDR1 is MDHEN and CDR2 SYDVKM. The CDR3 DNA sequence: TGTGCCAGCAGTTGGAGGCGTGATCAGCCCCAGCATTTT. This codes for CASSWRRDQPQHF.

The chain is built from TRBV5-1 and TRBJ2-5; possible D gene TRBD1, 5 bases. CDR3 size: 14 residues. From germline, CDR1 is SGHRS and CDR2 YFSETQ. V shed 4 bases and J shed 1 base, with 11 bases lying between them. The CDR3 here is CASSVGHPQETQYF. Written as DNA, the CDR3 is TGCGCCAGCAGCGTGGGGCACCCCCAAGAGACCCAGTACTTC.

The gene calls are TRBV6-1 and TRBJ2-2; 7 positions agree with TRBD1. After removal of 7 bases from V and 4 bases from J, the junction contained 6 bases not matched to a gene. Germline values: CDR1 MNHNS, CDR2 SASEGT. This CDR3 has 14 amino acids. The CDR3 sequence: CASIPTGFTGELFF. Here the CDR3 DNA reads TGTGCCAGCATCCCGACAGGGTTCACCGGGGAGCTGTTTTTT.

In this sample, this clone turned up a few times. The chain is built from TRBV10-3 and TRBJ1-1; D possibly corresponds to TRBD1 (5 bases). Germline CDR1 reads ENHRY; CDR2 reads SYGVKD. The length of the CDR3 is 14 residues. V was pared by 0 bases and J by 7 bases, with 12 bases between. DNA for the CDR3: TGTGCCATCAGTGAGTCGATTGGGGGAGGTGAAGCTTTCTTT. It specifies CAISESIGGGEAFF.

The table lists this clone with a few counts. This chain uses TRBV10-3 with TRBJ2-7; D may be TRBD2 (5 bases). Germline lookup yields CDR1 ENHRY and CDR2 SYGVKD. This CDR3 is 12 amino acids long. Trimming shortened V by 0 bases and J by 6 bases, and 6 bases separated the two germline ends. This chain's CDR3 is CAISESGLEQYF. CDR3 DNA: TGTGCCATCAGTGAGTCAGGACTCGAGCAGTACTTC.

Here the CDR3 reads CASSQGGANPLHF. CDR3 nucleotide sequence: TGTGCCAGCAGCCAAGGGGGCGCCAACCCCCTCCACTTT. The chain couples TRBV4-2 to TRBJ1-6, with a weak D call TRBD1 (5 bases). From germline, CDR1 is LGHNA and CDR2 YNFKEQ. V was pared by 1 base and J by 13 bases, with 11 bases between. This CDR3 has 13 residues.